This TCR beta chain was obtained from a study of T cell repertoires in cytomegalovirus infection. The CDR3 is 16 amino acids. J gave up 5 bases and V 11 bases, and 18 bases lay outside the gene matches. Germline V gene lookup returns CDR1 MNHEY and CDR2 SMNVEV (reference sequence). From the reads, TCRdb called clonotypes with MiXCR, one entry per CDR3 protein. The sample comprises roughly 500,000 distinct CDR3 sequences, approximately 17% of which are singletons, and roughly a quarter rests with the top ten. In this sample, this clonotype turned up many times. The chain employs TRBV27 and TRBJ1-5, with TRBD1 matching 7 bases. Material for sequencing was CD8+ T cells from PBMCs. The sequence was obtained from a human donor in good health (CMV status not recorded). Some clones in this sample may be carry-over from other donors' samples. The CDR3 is CASQTGKVAADQPQHF. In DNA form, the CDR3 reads TGTGCCTCTCAGACAGGGAAGGTCGCCGCGGATCAGCCCCAGCATTTT.